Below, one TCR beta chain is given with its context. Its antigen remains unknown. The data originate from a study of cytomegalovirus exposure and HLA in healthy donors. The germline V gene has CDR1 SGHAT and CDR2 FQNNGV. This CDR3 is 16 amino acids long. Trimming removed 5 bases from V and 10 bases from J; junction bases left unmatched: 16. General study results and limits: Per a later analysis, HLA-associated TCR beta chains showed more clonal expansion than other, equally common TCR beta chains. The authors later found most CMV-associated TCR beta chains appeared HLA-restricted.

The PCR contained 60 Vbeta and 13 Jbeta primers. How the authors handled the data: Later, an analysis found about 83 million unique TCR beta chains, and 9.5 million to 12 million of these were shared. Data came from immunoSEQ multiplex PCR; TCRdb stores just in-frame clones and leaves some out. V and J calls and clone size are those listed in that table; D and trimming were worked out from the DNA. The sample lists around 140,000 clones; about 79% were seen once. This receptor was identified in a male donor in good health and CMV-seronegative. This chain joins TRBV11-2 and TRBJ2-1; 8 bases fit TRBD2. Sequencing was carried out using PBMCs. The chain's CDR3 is CASSPSVSGMVKEQFF. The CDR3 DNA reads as TGTGCCAGCAGCCCCAGTGTTAGCGGGATGGTCAAAGAGCAGTTCTTC.